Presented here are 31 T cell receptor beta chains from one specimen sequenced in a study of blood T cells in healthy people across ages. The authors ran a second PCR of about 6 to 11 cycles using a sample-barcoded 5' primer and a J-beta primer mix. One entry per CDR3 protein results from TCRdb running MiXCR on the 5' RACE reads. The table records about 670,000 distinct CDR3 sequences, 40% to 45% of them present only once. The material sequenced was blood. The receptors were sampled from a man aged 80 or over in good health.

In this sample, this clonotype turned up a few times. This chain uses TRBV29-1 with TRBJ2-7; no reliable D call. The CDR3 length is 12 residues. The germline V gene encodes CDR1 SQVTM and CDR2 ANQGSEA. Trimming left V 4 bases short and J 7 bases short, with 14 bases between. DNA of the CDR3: TGCAGCGTTGGTGGGGTAGTTCATGAGCAGTACTTC. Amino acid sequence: CSVGGVVHEQYF.

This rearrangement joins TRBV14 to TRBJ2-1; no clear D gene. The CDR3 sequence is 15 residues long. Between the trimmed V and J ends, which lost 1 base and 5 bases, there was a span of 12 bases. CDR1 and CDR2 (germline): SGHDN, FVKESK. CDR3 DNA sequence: TGTGCCAGCAGCCAAGTCCTGACGGGTAACAATGAGCAGTTCTTC. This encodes CASSQVLTGNNEQFF. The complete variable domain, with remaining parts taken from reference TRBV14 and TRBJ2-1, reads EAGVTQFPSHSVIEKGQTVTLRCDPISGHDNLYWYRRVMGKEIKFLLHFVKESKQDESGMPNNRFLAERTGGTYSTLKVQPAELEDSGVYFCASSQVLTGNNEQFFGPGTRLTVL.

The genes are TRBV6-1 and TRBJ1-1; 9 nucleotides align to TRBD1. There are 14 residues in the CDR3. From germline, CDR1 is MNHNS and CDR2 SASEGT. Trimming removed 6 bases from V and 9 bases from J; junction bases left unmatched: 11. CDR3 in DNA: TGTGCCAGCAGGGTCACAGGGGGCGCGACTAAAGCTTTCTTT. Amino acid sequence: CASRVTGGATKAFF.

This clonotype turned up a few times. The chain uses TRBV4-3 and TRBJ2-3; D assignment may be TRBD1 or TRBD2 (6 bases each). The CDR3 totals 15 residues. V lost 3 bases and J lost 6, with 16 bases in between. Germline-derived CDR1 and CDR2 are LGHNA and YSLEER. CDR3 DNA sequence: TGCGCCAGCAGCCAGGGGGGCGGGGCGCGGGATACGCAGTATTTT. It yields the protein CASSQGGGARDTQYF.

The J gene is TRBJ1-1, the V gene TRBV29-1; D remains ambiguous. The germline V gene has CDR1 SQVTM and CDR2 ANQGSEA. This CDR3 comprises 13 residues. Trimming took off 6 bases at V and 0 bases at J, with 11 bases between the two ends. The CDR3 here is CSVGDTVNTEAFF. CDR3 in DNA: TGCAGCGTGGGAGACACGGTGAACACTGAAGCTTTCTTT. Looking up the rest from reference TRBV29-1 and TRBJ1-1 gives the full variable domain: SAVISQKPSRDICQRGTSLTIQCQVDSQVTMMFWYRQQPGQSLTLIATANQGSEATYESGFVIDKFPISRPNLTFSTLTVSNMSPEDSSIYLCSVGDTVNTEAFFGQGTRLTVV.

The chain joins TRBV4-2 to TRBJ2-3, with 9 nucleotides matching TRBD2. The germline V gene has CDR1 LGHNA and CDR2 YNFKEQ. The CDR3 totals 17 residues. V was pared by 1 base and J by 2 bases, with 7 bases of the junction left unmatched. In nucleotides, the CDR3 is TGTGCCAGCAGCCAAGTAGTGAGCGGGGGGCCCACAGATACGCAGTATTTT. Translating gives CASSQVVSGGPTDTQYF.

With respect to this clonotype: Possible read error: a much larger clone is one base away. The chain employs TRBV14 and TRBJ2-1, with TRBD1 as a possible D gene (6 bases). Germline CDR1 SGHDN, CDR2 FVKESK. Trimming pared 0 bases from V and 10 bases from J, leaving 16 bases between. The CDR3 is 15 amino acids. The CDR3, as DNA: TGTGCCAGCAGCCAAGATAACAGGGTCTTGGGCGAGCAGTTCTTC. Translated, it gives CASSQDNRVLGEQFF. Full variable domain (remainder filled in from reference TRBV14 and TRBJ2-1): EAGVTQFPSHSVIEKGQTVTLRCDPISGHDNLYWYRRVMGKEIKFLLHFVKESKQDESGMPNNRFLAERTGGTYSTLKVQPAELEDSGVYFCASSQDNRVLGEQFFGPGTRLTVL.

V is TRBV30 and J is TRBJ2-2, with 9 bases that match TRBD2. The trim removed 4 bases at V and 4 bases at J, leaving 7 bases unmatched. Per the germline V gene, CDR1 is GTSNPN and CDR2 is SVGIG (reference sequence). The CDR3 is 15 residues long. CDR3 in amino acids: CAWNRGGGVTGELFF. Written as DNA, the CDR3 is TGTGCCTGGAATCGCGGGGGGGGCGTCACCGGGGAGCTGTTTTTT.

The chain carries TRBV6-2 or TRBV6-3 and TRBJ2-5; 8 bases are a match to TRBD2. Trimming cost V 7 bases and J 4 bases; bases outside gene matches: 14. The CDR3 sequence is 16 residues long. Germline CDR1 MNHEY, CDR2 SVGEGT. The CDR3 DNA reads TGTGCCAGCACCTATGTTTCGGGGGGGCCGGTAGAGACCCAGTACTTC. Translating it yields CASTYVSGGPVETQYF.

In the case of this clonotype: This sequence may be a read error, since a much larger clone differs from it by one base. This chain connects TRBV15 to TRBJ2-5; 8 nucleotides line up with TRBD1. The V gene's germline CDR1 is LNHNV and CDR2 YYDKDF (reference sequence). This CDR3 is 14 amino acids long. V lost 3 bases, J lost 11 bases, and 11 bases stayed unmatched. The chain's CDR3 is CATSRDRAYNEQYF. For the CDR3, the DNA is TGTGCCACCAGCAGGGACAGGGCGTACAATGAGCAGTACTTC.

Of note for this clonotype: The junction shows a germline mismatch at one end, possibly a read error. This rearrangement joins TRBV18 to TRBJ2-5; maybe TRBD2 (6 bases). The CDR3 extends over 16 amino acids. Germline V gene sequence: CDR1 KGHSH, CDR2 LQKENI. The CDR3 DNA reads TGTGCCAGCTCCCCACTCTCGCGGGGAGGATCCTACAAGCAGTACTTC. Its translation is CASSPLSRGGSYKQYF.

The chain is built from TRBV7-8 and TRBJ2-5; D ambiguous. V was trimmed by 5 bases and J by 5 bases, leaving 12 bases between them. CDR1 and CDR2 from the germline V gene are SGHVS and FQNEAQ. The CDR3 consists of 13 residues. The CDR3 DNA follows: TGTGCCAGCAGCAGAGAATCGAGGGAGACCCAGTACTTC. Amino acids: CASSRESRETQYF.

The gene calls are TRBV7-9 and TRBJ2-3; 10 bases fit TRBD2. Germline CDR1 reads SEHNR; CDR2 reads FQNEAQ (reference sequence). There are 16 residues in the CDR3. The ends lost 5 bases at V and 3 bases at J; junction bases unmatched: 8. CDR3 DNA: TGTGCCAGCAGCCACCAGGCTAGCGGGGGAACAGATACGCAGTATTTT. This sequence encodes CASSHQASGGTDTQYF.

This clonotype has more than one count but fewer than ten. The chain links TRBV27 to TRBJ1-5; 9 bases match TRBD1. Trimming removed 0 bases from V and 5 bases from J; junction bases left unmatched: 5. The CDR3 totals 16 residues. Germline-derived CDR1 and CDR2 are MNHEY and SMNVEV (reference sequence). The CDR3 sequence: CASSLSRTGADQPQHF. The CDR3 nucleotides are TGTGCCAGCAGTTTATCGAGGACAGGGGCCGATCAGCCCCAGCATTTT.

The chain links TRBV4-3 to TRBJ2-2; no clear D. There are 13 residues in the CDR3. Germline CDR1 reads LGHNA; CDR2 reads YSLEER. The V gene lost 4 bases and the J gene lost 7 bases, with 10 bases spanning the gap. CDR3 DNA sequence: TGCGCCAGCAGCCTGACGTCGGGCGGGGAGCTGTTTTTT. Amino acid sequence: CASSLTSGGELFF.

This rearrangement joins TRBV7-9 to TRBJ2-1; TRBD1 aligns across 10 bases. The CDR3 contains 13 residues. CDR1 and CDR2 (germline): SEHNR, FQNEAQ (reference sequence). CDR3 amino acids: CALAGQGRNEQFF. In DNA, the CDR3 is TGTGCTTTAGCGGGACAGGGGCGTAATGAGCAGTTCTTC.

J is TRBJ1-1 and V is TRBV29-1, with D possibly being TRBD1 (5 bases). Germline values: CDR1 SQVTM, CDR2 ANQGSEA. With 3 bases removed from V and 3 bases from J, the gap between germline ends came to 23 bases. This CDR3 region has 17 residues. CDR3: CSVDRQGTVLPDTEAFF. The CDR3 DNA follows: TGCAGCGTTGATAGGCAGGGCACTGTACTACCTGACACTGAAGCTTTCTTT.

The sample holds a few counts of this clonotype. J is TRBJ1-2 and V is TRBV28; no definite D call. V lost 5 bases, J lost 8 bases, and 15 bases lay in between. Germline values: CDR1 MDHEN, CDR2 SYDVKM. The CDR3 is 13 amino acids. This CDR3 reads CASSPTAGEGYTF. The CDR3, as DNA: TGTGCCAGCAGTCCAACCGCCGGAGAGGGCTACACCTTC.

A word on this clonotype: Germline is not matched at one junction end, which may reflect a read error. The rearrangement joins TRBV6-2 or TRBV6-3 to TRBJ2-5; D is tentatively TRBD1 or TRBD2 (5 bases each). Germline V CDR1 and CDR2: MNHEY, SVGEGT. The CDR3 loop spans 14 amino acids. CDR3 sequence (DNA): TGTGCCAGCAGTTCCGGGACCCTGGGAGAGACCCGGTACTTC. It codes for CASSSGTLGETRYF.

Here the CDR3 DNA reads TGTGCCAGCAGTACGACAGGGGTTACCAATGAGCAGTTCTTC. This translates into CASSTTGVTNEQFF. The rearrangement joins TRBV5-4 to TRBJ2-1; TRBD1 matches at 8 bases. The CDR3 runs to 14 residues. The germline CDR1 and CDR2 sequences are SGHNT and YYREEE (reference sequence). The V and J ends lost 5 bases and 6 bases, in that order; junction bases with no gene match: 7.

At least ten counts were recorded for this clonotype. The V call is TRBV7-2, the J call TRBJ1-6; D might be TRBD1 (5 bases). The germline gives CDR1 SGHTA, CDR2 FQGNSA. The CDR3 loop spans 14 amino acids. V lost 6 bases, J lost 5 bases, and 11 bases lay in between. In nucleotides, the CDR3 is TGTGCCAGCAGTTCGGGACGGAATAATTCACCCCTCCACTTT. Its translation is CASSSGRNNSPLHF.

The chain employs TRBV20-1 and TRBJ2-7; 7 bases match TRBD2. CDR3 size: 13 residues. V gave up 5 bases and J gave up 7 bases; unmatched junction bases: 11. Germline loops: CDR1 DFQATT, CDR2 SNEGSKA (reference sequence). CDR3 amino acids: CSAGPPGGREQYF. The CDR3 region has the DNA TGCAGTGCTGGCCCCCCGGGAGGTCGAGAGCAGTACTTC.

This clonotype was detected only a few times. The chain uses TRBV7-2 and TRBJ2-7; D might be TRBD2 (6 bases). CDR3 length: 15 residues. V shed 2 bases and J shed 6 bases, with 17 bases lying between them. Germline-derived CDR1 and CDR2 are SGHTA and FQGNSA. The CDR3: CASSLPQRRGSEQYF. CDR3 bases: TGTGCCAGCAGCTTACCCCAACGGAGGGGTTCCGAGCAGTACTTC. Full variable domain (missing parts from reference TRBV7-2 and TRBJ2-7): GAGVSQSPSNKVTEKGKDVELRCDPISGHTALYWYRQSLGQGLEFLIYFQGNSAPDKSGLPSDRFSAERTGGSVSTLTIQRTQQEDSAVYLCASSLPQRRGSEQYFGPGTRLTVT.

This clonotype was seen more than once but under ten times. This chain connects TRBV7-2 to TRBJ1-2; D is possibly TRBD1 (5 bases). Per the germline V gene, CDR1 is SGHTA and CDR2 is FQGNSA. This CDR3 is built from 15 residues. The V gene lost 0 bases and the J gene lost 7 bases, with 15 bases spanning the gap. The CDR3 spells CASSLAGRVDSGYTF. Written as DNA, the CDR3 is TGTGCCAGCAGCTTAGCGGGCAGGGTGGATAGTGGCTACACCTTC.

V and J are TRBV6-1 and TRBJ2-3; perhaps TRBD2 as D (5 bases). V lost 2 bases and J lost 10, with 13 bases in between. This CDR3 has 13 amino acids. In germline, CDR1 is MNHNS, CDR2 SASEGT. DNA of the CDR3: TGTGCCAGCAGTGAATGGACCCGGGGAGCGCAGTATTTT. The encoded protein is CASSEWTRGAQYF.

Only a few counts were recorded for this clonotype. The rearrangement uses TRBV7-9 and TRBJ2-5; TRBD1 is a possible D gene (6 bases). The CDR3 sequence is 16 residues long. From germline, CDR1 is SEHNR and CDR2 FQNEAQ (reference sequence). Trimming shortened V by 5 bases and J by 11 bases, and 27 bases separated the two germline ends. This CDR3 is CASSPLDSSSYNEQYF. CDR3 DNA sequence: TGTGCCAGCAGCCCATTGGACAGCAGCTCCTACAATGAGCAGTACTTC.

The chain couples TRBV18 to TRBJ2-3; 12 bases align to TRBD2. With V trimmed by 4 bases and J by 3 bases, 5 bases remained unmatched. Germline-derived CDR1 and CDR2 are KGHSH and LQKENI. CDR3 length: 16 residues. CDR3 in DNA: TGTGCCAGCTCACGAACGACTAGCGGGGGAACAGATACGCAGTATTTT. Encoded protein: CASSRTTSGGTDTQYF.

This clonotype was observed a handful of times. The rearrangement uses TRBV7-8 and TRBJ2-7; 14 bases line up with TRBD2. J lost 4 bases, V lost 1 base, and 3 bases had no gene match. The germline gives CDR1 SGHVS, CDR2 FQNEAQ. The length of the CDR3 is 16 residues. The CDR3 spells CASSLGTSGGFYEQYF. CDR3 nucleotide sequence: TGTGCCAGCAGCTTAGGGACTAGCGGGGGGTTTTACGAGCAGTACTTC.

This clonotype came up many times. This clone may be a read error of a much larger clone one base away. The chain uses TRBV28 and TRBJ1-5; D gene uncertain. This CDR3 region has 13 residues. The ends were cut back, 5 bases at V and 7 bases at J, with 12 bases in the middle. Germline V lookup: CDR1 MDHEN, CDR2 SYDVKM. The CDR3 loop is CASSGEGQQPQHF. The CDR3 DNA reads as TGTGCCAGCAGTGGAGAAGGGCAACAGCCCCAGCATTTT.

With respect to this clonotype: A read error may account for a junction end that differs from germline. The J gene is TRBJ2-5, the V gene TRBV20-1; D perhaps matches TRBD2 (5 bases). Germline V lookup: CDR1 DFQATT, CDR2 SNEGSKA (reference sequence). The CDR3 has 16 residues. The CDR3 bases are TGTAGTTCACTGCCGGCCCGTGGAGCGGACCAAGAGACCCAGTACTTC. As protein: CSSLPARGADQETQYF.

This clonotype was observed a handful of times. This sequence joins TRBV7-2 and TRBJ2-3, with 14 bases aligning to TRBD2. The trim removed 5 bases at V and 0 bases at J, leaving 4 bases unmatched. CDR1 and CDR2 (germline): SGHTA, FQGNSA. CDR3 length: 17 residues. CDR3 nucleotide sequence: TGTGCCAGCAGCCCTCGGACTAGCGGGAGGAGCACAGATACGCAGTATTTT. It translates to CASSPRTSGRSTDTQYF.